The 2 T cell receptor beta chains below come from one sample, sequenced in a study of blood T cell repertoires in COVID-19. Clones were read by immunoSEQ multiplex PCR, and TCRdb kept only the in-frame ones, dropping some. The sample lists 200,000 or so clones; 70% to 90% were seen once. The sequenced material came from PBMCs or T cells enriched from blood (not recorded which). Every receptor here comes from a woman between 40 and 55 years old with acute COVID-19.

The CDR3 DNA reads TGTGCCAGCAGCGACTTAGGACAGGGTTTTGCCGGGGAGCTGTTTTTT. It translates to CASSDLGQGFAGELFF. The rearrangement links TRBV7-2 to TRBJ2-2; 8 bases line up with TRBD1. The CDR3 loop spans 16 amino acids. The V gene's germline CDR1 is SGHTA and CDR2 FQGNSA. V lost 5 bases, J lost 6 bases, and 11 bases stayed unmatched.

The rearrangement links TRBV9 to TRBJ2-1; 8 bases map to TRBD2. Germline CDR1 and CDR2: SGDLS and YYNGEE. The junction had 3 bases not matched to a gene; V was cut back by 0 bases and J by 4 bases. The CDR3 sequence is 15 residues long. The DNA of the CDR3 is TGTGCCAGCAGCGTAGGTCCGGGAGGGTACAATGAGCAGTTCTTC. Its translation: CASSVGPGGYNEQFF. Full variable domain (missing parts from reference TRBV9 and TRBJ2-1): DSGVTQTPKHLITATGQRVTLRCSPRSGDLSVYWYQQSLDQGLQFLIQYYNGEERAKGNILERFSAQQFPDLHSELNLSSLELGDSALYFCASSVGPGGYNEQFFGPGTRLTVL.